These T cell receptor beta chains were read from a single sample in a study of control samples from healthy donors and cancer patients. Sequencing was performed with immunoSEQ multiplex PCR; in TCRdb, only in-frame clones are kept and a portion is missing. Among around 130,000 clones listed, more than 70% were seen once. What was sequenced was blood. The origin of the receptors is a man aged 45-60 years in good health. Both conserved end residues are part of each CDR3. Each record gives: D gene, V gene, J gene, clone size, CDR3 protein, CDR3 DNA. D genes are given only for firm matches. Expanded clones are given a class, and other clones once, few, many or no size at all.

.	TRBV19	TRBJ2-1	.	CASSMPLGNEQFF	TGTGCCAGTAGTATGCCACTAGGCAATGAGCAGTTCTTC
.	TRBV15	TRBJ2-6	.	CATSRDIARGSGANVLTF	TGTGCCACCAGCAGAGATATCGCCCGCGGGTCTGGGGCCAACGTCCTGACTTTC
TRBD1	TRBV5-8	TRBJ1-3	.	CASSSGGSGNTIYF	TGTGCCAGCAGCTCAGGGGGCTCTGGAAACACCATATATTTT
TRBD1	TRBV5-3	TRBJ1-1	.	CARSARTGENTEAFF	TGTGCCAGAAGCGCGCGGACAGGAGAGAACACTGAAGCTTTCTTT
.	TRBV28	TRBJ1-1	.	CASSLWTNTEAFF	TGTGCCAGCAGTTTATGGACAAACACTGAAGCTTTCTTT
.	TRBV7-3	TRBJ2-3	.	CASSLDSTDTQYF	TGTGCCAGCAGCTTGGATAGCACAGATACGCAGTATTTT
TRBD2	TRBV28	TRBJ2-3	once	CASSPSTSGYTDTQYF	TGTGCCAGCAGTCCCTCGACTAGCGGATACACAGATACGCAGTATTTT
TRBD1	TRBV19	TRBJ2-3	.	CASSTPRTGGLDTQYF	TGTGCCAGTAGTACCCCGCGGACAGGGGGCTTAGATACGCAGTATTTT
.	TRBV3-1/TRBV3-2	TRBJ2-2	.	CASSQVLVRTGELFF	TGTGCCAGCAGCCAAGTTCTAGTTAGGACCGGGGAGCTGTTTTTT
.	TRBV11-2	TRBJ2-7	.	CASSLQGPSYEQYF	TGTGCCAGCAGCTTACAGGGCCCTTCCTACGAGCAGTACTTC
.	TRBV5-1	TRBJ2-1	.	CASSLGPGIYNEQFF	TGCGCCAGCAGCTTGGGTCCCGGGATCTACAATGAGCAGTTCTTC
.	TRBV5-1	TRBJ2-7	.	CASSLESLSTYEQYF	TGCGCCAGCAGCTTGGAGTCACTATCAACCTACGAGCAGTACTTC
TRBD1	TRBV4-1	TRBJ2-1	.	CASSKGQGPDNEQFF	TGCGCCAGCAGCAAAGGACAGGGCCCTGACAATGAGCAGTTCTTC
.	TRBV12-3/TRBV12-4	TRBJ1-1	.	CASRKGRNTEAFF	TGTGCCAGCAGGAAGGGGAGGAACACTGAAGCTTTCTTT
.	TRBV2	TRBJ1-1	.	CAKELRGSAEAFF	TGTGCCAAAGAACTGAGGGGGTCCGCTGAAGCTTTCTTT
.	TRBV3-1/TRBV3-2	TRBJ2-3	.	CASSQPGGTDTQYF	TGTGCCAGCAGCCAGCCAGGGGGCACAGATACGCAGTATTTT
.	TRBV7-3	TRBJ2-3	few	CASSLAGASTDTQYF	TGTGCCAGCAGCTTAGCGGGGGCTAGCACAGATACGCAGTATTTT
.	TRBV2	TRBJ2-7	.	CASSPKYEQYF	TGTGCCAGCAGTCCCAAATACGAGCAGTACTTC
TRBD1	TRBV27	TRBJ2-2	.	CASSPPTGLIPRELFF	TGTGCCAGCAGTCCACCGACAGGGTTGATCCCCCGGGAGCTGTTTTTT
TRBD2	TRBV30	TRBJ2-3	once	CAWRFGTSGEADTQYF	TGTGCCTGGAGGTTCGGGACTAGCGGGGAGGCTGATACGCAGTATTTT
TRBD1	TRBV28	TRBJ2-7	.	CASRPPGQGFEQYF	TGTGCCAGCAGACCCCCGGGACAGGGGTTCGAGCAGTACTTC
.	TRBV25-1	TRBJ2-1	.	CASRRNNEQFF	TGTGCCAGCCGGCGAAACAATGAGCAGTTCTTC
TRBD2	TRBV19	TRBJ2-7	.	CASGEAGAYEQYF	TGTGCCAGTGGGGAGGCGGGGGCCTACGAGCAGTACTTC
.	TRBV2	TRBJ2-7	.	CASSKRVFPYEQYF	TGTGCCAGCAGTAAACGGGTTTTCCCCTACGAGCAGTACTTC
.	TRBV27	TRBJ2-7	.	CASSTGTARGYEQYF	TGTGCCAGCAGTACCGGGACGGCTAGGGGGTACGAGCAGTACTTC
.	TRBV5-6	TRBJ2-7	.	CASSRTWSSYEQYF	TGTGCCAGCAGCCGAACCTGGAGCTCCTACGAGCAGTACTTC
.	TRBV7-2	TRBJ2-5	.	CASRSGETQYF	TGTGCCAGCCGCTCTGGGGAGACCCAGTACTTC
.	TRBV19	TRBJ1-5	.	CASSKQGEINQPQHF	TGTGCCAGTAGTAAACAGGGAGAAATCAATCAGCCCCAGCATTTT
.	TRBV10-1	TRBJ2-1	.	CASSETQFYNEQFF	TGCGCCAGCAGTGAAACCCAGTTTTACAATGAGCAGTTCTTC
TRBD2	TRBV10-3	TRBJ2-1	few	CASLQLAGGPNEQFF	TGTGCCAGTCTCCAACTAGCGGGGGGGCCCAATGAGCAGTTCTTC
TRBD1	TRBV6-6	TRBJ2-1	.	CASSRQGDNEQFF	TGTGCCAGCAGCAGACAGGGTGACAATGAGCAGTTCTTC
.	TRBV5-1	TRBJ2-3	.	CASRSSSTDTQYF	TGCGCCAGCAGGTCTTCTAGCACAGATACGCAGTATTTT
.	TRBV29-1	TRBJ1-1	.	CSAVRGIGTEAFF	TGCAGCGCCGTAAGGGGGATCGGGACTGAAGCTTTCTTT
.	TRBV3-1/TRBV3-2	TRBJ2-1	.	CASSPEAFGVVEFF	TGTGCCAGCAGCCCAGAGGCCTTTGGGGTTGTGGAGTTCTTC
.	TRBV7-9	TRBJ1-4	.	CASSLGREWNEKLFF	TGTGCCAGCAGCTTAGGTAGGGAGTGGAATGAAAAACTGTTTTTT
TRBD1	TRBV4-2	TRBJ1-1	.	CASSQPRQGGGTEAFF	TGTGCCAGCAGCCAACCAAGACAGGGTGGGGGGACTGAAGCTTTCTTT
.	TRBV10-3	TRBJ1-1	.	CASTPIGGLYTEAFF	TGTGCCTCAACCCCAATTGGGGGGCTTTACACTGAAGCTTTCTTT
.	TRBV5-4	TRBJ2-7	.	CASSLLYGRTYEQYF	TGTGCCAGCAGCTTGCTGTATGGACGGACCTACGAGCAGTACTTC
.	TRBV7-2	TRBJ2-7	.	CASSSGGRDREQYF	TGTGCCAGCAGCTCCGGGGGCAGGGATAGGGAGCAGTACTTC
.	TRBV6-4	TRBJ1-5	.	CASRVKKSGSVTSNQPQHF	TGTGCCAGCAGGGTAAAGAAGAGTGGGTCTGTAACTAGCAATCAGCCCCAGCATTTT
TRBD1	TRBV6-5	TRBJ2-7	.	CASSNRGFYEQYF	TGTGCCAGCAGTAACAGGGGTTTCTACGAGCAGTACTTC
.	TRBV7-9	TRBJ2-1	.	CASRLSGRYNEQFF	TGTGCCAGCCGATTATCGGGCCGATACAATGAGCAGTTCTTC
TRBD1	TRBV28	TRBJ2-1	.	CASNDRAYNEQFF	TGTGCCAGCAATGACAGGGCCTACAATGAGCAGTTCTTC